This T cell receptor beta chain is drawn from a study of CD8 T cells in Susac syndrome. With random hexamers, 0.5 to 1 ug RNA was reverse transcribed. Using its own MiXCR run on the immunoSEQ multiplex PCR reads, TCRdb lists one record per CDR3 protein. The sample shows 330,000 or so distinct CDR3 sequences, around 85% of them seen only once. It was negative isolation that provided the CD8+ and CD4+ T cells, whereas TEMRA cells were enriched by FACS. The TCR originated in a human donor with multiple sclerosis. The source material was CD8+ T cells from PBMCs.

The CDR3 spells CASSYSWTVQGAADYTF. The CDR3 DNA sequence: TGTGCCAGCAGTTACTCCTGGACAGTCCAAGGGGCTGCCGACTACACCTTC. V usage is TRBV6-5 and J usage is TRBJ1-2; D perhaps matches TRBD1 (6 bases). Trimming removed 0 bases from V and 10 bases from J, with 24 bases in between. The CDR3 loop spans 17 amino acids. Germline CDR1 reads MNHEY; CDR2 reads SVGAGI.